This T cell receptor (beta chain) was obtained from a study of T cells in Graves' hyperthyroidism and ophthalmopathy. At the level of the study: Peripheral blood samples were taken at initial diagnosis, prior to any treatment.

V lost 1 base to trimming and J lost 8 bases, with 11 bases between them. The CDR3 runs 13 residues. Patients were excluded because of uncontrolled infection, other autoimmune disease, pregnancy or lactation. The source of the PBMCs was 10 ml of fresh peripheral blood. Many counts were recorded for this clonotype. The CDR3 regions of TCR beta were amplified from RNA transcripts. The HTBI primer set drove a first-round RT-PCR of the TCR CDR3. TCRdb called the multiplex PCR reads again in MiXCR, with one record for every CDR3 protein. The data contain 300,000 to 450,000 distinct CDR3 sequences, roughly an eighth of them seen just once; the ten biggest clones take up around 9.2%.

The clonotype comes from a woman aged 18 to 35 with Graves' hyperthyroidism. The sequenced material came from blood. The chain recombines TRBV12-3 or TRBV12-4 with TRBJ1-2; D gene unclear. CDR3 loop: CASSLGIGIGYTF. The CDR3 DNA reads TGTGCCAGCAGTTTAGGTATTGGCATCGGCTACACCTTC.